Presented here are 5 T cell receptor beta chains from one specimen sequenced in a study of technical replicates of blood from several donors. Sequencing was performed with immunoSEQ multiplex PCR; in TCRdb, only in-frame clones are kept and a portion is missing. Counted here are roughly 14,000 clones, about 83% occurring once; the ten biggest clones make up 10% to 15%. The material sequenced was PBMCs. These receptors were taken from a human donor in good health.

V is TRBV6-1 and J is TRBJ2-1, with unresolved D. Germline loops: CDR1 MNHNS, CDR2 SASEGT. Trimming shortened V by 6 bases and J by 6 bases, and 12 bases separated the two germline ends. This CDR3 is built from 13 residues. The CDR3 loop is CASSPGQFNEQFF. The DNA of the CDR3 is TGTGCCAGCAGCCCTGGGCAGTTCAATGAGCAGTTCTTC.

The gene calls are TRBV6-1 and TRBJ1-5; the D gene is possibly TRBD1 (6 bases). The CDR3 totals 17 residues. Germline V gives CDR1 MNHNS, CDR2 SASEGT. Between the trimmed V and J ends, which lost 1 base and 1 base, there was a span of 14 bases. The DNA of the CDR3 is TGTGCCAGCAGTGAAGGGACCAGGGGCGGAAGCAATCAGCCCCAGCATTTT. Its translation is CASSEGTRGGSNQPQHF.

This sequence joins TRBV7-2 and TRBJ2-2; D is perhaps TRBD2 (7 bases). CDR1 is SGHTA, CDR2 FQGNSA, per germline. This CDR3 comprises 15 residues. Deletions cut 5 bases from V and 6 bases from J, with 16 bases between. The CDR3 sequence is CASSPQGGGAGELFF. The CDR3, as DNA: TGTGCCAGCAGCCCCCAGGGAGGGGGAGCCGGGGAGCTGTTTTTT.

This clone occurred once. The rearrangement uses TRBV7-9 and TRBJ2-6; maybe TRBD1 (5 bases). With 2 bases removed from V and 0 bases from J, the gap between germline ends came to 8 bases. The CDR3 loop spans 16 amino acids. From germline, CDR1 is SEHNR and CDR2 FQNEAQ (reference sequence). The CDR3 nucleotides read TGTGCCAGCAGCTTATGGACAACCTCTGGGGCCAACGTCCTGACTTTC. Translated, it gives CASSLWTTSGANVLTF.

The chain employs TRBV9 and TRBJ1-3; 9 bases are a match to TRBD1. V was clipped by 4 bases and J by 0 bases; unmatched bases: 8. The CDR3 runs to 17 residues. Germline V gene data show CDR1 as SGDLS and CDR2 as YYNGEE. CDR3 sequence reads: CASSPRTGDDSGNTIYF. The CDR3 nucleotides are TGTGCCAGCAGCCCCCGGACAGGGGACGACTCTGGAAACACCATATATTTT.